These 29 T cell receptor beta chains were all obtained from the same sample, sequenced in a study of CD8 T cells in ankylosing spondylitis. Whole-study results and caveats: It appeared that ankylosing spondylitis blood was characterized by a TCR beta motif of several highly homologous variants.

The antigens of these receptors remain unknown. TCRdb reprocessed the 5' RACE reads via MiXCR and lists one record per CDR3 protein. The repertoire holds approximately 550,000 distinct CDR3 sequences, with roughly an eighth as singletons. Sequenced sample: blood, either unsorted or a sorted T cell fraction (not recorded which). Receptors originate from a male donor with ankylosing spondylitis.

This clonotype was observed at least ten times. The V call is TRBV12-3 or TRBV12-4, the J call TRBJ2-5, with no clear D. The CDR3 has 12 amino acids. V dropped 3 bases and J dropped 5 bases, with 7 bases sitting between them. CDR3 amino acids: CASSFTQETQYF. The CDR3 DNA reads TGTGCCAGCAGTTTCACGCAGGAGACCCAGTACTTC.

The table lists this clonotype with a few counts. CDR3 nucleotides: TGCAGTGCGAGAAGCGGCTACTACAATGAGCAGTTCTTC. This encodes CSARSGYYNEQFF. The chain is built from TRBV20-1 and TRBJ2-1; D might be TRBD2 (5 bases). Germline V gene data show CDR1 as DFQATT and CDR2 as SNEGSKA (reference sequence). The CDR3 is 13 residues long. Trimming removed 6 bases from V and 3 bases from J, with 12 bases in between.

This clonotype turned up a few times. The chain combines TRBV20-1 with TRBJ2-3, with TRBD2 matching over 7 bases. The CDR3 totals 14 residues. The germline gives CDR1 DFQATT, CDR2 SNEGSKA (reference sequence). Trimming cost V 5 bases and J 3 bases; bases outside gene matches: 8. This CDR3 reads CSAPPRGGTDTQYF. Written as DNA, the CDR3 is TGCAGTGCTCCCCCCCGGGGAGGGACAGATACGCAGTATTTT.

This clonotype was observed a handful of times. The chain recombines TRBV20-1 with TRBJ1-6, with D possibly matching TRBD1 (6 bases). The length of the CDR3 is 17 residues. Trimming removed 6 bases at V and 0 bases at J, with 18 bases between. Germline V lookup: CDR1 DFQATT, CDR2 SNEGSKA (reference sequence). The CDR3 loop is CSANSLGGYSYNSPLHF. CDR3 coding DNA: TGCAGTGCAAATTCCCTCGGGGGCTACTCCTATAATTCACCCCTCCACTTT.

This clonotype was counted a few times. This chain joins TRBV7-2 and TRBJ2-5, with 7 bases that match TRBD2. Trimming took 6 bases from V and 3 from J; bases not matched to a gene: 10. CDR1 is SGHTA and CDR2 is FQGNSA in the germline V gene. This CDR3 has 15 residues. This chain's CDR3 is CASRNPGLVKETQYF. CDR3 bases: TGTGCCAGCAGGAATCCTGGACTAGTAAAAGAGACCCAGTACTTC.

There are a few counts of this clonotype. CDR3 in DNA: TGCGCCAGCAGCCCGGAGGGCGTAAGCAATCAGCCCCAGCATTTT. Translation gives CASSPEGVSNQPQHF. V usage is TRBV5-1 and J usage is TRBJ1-5; D is uncertain. Trimming shortened V by 4 bases and J by 1 base, and 12 bases separated the two germline ends. The CDR3 sequence is 15 residues long. Germline CDR1 reads SGHRS; CDR2 reads YFSETQ.

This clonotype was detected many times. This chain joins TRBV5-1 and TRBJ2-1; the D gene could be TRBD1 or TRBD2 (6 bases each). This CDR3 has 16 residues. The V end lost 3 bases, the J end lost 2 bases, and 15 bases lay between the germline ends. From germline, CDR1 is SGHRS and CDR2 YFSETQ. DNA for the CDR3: TGCGCCAGCAGCTGGGCGGGACCAGGGGCCTACAATGAGCAGTTCTTC. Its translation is CASSWAGPGAYNEQFF.

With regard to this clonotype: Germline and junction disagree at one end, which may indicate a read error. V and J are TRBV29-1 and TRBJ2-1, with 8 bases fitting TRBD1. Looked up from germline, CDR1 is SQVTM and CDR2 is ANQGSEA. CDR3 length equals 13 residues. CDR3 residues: CTVLRDRYEEQFF. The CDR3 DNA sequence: TGCACCGTTCTCCGGGACAGGTACGAGGAGCAGTTCTTC.

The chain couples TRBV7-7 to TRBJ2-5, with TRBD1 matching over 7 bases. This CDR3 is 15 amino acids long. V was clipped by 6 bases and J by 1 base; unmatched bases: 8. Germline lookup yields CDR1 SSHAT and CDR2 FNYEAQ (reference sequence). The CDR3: CASRRGTVSQETQYF. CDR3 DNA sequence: TGTGCCAGCAGAAGAGGGACAGTATCCCAAGAGACCCAGTACTTC.

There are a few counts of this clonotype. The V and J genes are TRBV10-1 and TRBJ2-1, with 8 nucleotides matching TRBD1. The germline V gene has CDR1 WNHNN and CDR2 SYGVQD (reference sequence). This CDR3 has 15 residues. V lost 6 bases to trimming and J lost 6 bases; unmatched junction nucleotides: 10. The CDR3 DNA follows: TGCGCCAGCAGACTACTGACAGGGGTTCTCAATGAGCAGTTCTTC. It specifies CASRLLTGVLNEQFF.

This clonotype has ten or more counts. CDR3 in amino acids: CASSLYPASSGRYNEQFF. CDR3 coding DNA: TGTGCCAGCAGCTTATATCCGGCGTCTAGCGGGAGATACAATGAGCAGTTCTTC. This sequence joins TRBV11-2 and TRBJ2-1; TRBD2 aligns across 10 bases. Germline-derived CDR1 and CDR2 are SGHAT and FQNNGV. This CDR3 is 18 amino acids long. V shed 2 bases, J shed 4 bases, and the junction held 11 bases outside the gene matches.

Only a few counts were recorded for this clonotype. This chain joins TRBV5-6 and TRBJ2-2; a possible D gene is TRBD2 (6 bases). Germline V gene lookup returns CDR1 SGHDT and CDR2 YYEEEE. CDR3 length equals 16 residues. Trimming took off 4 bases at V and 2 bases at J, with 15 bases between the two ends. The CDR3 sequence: CASSPTPGLNTGELFF. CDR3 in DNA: TGTGCCAGCAGCCCAACTCCGGGACTTAACACCGGGGAGCTGTTTTTT.

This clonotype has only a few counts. The CDR3 loop is CASSFLTGGGSGNTIYF. CDR3 bases: TGTGCCAGCAGCTTTTTAACAGGGGGAGGCTCTGGAAACACCATATATTTT. The chain combines TRBV7-8 with TRBJ1-3; TRBD1 matches at 8 bases. Germline CDR1 and CDR2: SGHVS and FQNEAQ. The CDR3 is 17 amino acids. Trimming removed 3 bases from V and 0 bases from J; junction bases left unmatched: 7.

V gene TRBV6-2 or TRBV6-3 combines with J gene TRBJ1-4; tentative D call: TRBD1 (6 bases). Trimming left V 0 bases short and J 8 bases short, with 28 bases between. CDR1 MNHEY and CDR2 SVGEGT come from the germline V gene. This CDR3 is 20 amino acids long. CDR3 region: CASSYSNQRGPGEKGEKLFF. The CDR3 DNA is TGTGCCAGCAGTTACTCGAACCAGCGGGGGCCGGGCGAAAAAGGAGAAAAACTGTTTTTT.

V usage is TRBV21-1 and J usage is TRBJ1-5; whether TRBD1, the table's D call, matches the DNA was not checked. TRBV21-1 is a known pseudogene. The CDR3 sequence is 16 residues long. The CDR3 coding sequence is TGTGCCAGCCCCAAGGGGGACTGCCATAGCAATCAGCCCCAGCATTTT. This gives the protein CASPKGDCHSNQPQHF.

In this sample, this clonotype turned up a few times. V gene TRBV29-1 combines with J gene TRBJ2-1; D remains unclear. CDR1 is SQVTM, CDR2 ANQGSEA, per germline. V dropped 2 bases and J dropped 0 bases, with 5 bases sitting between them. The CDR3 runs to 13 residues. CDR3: CSVERSSYNEQFF. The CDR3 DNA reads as TGCAGCGTTGAACGGAGCTCCTACAATGAGCAGTTCTTC.

The CDR3: CAWIATGVGTQYF. As DNA, the CDR3 is TGTGCCTGGATTGCTACCGGGGTGGGAACCCAGTACTTC. This chain joins TRBV30 and TRBJ2-5; TRBD2 is a possible D gene (5 bases). Per the germline V gene, CDR1 is GTSNPN and CDR2 is SVGIG (reference sequence). The CDR3 has 13 amino acids. Trimming removed 4 bases at V and 8 bases at J, with 17 bases between.

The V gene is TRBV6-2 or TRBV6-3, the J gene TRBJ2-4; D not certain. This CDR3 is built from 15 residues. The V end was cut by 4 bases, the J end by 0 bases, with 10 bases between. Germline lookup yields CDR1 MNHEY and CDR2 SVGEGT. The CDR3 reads CASSWSSRAKNIQYF. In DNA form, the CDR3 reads TGTGCCAGCAGTTGGAGCAGTCGAGCCAAAAACATTCAGTACTTC.

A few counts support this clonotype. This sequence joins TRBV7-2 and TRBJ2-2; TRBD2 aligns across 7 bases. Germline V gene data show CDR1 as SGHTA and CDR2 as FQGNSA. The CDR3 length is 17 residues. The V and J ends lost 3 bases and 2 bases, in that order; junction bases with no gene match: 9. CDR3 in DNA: TGTGCCAGCAGCTTCACTCCTAGCGGACCTAACACCGGGGAGCTGTTTTTT. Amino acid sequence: CASSFTPSGPNTGELFF.

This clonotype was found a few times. CDR3 in amino acids: CASSLARSSTDTQYF. CDR3 bases: TGCGCCAGCAGCTTGGCTCGGTCTAGCACAGATACGCAGTATTTT. The gene calls are TRBV5-1 and TRBJ2-3; D is uncertain. Trimming cost V 0 bases and J 0 bases, with 8 bases left between them. CDR3 length equals 15 residues. The germline V gene has CDR1 SGHRS and CDR2 YFSETQ.

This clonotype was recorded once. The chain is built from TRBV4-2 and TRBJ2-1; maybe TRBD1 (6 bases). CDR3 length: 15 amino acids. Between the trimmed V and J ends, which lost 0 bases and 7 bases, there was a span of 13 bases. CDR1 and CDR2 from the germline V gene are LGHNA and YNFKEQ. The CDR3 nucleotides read TGTGCCAGCAGCCAAGATCGGGGACAAGCAAATGAGCAGTTCTTC. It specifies CASSQDRGQANEQFF.

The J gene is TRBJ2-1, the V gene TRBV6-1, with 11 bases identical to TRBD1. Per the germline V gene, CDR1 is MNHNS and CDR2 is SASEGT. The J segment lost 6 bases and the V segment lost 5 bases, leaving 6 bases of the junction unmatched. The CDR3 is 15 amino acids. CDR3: CASSPRTGGVNEQFF. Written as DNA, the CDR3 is TGTGCCAGCAGTCCCAGGACAGGGGGCGTCAATGAGCAGTTCTTC.

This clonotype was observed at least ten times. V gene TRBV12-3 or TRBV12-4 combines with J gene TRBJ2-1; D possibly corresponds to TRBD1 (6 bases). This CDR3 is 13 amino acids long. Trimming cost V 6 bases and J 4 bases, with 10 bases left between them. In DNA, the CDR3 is TGTGCCAGCAGGCTGGACAGTTACAATGAGCAGTTCTTC. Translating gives CASRLDSYNEQFF.

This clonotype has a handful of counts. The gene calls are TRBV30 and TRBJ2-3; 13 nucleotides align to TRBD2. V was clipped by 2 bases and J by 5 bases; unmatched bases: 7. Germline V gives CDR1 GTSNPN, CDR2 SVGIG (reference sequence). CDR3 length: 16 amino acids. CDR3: CAWSPGLAGVGDTQYF. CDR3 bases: TGTGCCTGGAGTCCCGGACTAGCGGGAGTGGGAGATACGCAGTATTTT.

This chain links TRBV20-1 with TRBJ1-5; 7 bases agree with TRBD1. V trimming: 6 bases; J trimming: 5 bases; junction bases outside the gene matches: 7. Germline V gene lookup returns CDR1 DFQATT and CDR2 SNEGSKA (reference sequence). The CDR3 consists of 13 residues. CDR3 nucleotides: TGCAGTGCCAACACAGGGGCTGATCAGCCCCAGCATTTT. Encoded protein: CSANTGADQPQHF.

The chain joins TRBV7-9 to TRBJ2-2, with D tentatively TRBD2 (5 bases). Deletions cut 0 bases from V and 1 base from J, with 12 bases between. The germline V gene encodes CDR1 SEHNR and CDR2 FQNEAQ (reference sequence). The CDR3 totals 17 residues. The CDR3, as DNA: TGTGCCAGCAGCTTAGCGTTGGCTAGCCGGAACACCGGGGAGCTGTTTTTT. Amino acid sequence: CASSLALASRNTGELFF.

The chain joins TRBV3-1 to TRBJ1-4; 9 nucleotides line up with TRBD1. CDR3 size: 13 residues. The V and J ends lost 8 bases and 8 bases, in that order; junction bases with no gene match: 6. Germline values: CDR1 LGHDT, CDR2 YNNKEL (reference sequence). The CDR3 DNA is TGTGCCAGCCGTGGACAGGGGATGGAAAAACTGTTTTTT. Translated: CASRGQGMEKLFF.

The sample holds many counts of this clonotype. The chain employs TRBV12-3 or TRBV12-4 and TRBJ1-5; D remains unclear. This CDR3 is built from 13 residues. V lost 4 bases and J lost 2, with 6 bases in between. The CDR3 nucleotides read TGTGCCAGCAGTTCGCAAGGCAATCAGCCCCAGCATTTT. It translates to CASSSQGNQPQHF.

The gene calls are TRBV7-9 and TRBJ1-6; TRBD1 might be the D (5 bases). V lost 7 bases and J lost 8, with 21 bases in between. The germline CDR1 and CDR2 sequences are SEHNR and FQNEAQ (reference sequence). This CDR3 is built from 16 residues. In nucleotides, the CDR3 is TGTGCCAGCACCACGGGGGTTGGGACTGCAGATTCACCCCTCCACTTT. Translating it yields CASTTGVGTADSPLHF. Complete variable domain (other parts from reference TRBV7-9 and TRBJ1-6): DTGVSQNPRHKITKRGQNVTFRCDPISEHNRLYWYRQTLGQGPEFLTYFQNEAQLEKSRLLSDRFSAERPKGSFSTLEIQRTEQGDSAMYLCASTTGVGTADSPLHFGNGTRLTVT.